This TCR beta chain originates from a study of blood T cell repertoires in COVID-19. Study summary: COVID-19 samples, acute and convalescent, were from the United States, Italy and Spain. In each case, the material was cDNA or gDNA derived from T cells, B-cell-depleted T cells, or PBMCs.

Per the authors' pipeline: It was from reference gene primer amplification that nucleated cell counts were estimated. Profiling relied on immunoSEQ multiplex PCR, and the TCRdb table lists in-frame clones only, not all of them. V and J calls and clone size are copied from that table; D and trimming were computed from the DNA. The table records more than 300,000 clones, roughly nine tenths of them present only once. CDR1 is LNHDA and CDR2 is SQIVND in the germline V gene (reference sequence). This CDR3 is built from 16 residues. V lost 7 bases to trimming and J lost 9 bases, with 25 bases between them.

V gene TRBV19 combines with J gene TRBJ1-3; TRBD1 is a possible D gene (5 bases). This receptor was identified in a man in his late teens or twenties who had recovered from COVID-19. Sequenced sample: peripheral blood. Here the CDR3 DNA reads TGTGCCAGTATGACGGACAACCCCGCTCTGGAAGGCACCATATATTTT. Encoded protein: CASMTDNPALEGTIYF. Supplemented by reference TRBV19 and TRBJ1-3, the full variable domain reads DGGITQSPKYLFRKEGQNVTLSCEQNLNHDAMYWYRQDPGQGLRLIYYSQIVNDFQKGDIAEGYSVSREKKESFPLTVTSAQKNPTAFYLCASMTDNPALEGTIYFGEGSWLTVV.